The 20 T cell receptor beta chains below all came from one sample that was sequenced in a study of spatial heterogeneity in lung cancer. TCRdb itself ran the 5' RACE reads through MiXCR, one entry per CDR3 protein. This sample has 12,000 to 15,000 distinct CDR3 sequences, with approximately 8% found just once. Time point of the sample: sample taken at primary tumor resection. The authors sequenced whole RNA from tumor, nontumor lung or frozen PBMC without sorting. Sequenced material: PBMCs, taken at surgery. These receptors were collected from a female donor with early-stage non-small cell lung cancer.

This clonotype was detected ten times or more. The chain joins TRBV5-1 to TRBJ2-5; D tentatively fits TRBD1 or TRBD2 (5 bases each). The CDR3 length is 10 residues. CDR1 is SGHRS, CDR2 YFSETQ, per germline. V lost 7 bases, J lost 5 bases, and 6 bases lay in between. The CDR3 sequence: CASEGETQYF. DNA of the CDR3: TGCGCCAGCGAGGGGGAGACCCAGTACTTC.

The CDR3 DNA is TGTGCCAGCAGCTTAGATCGGGGGCTCCGGGAGCTGTTTTTT. Protein sequence: CASSLDRGLRELFF. The V call is TRBV11-2, the J call TRBJ2-2; D could derive from TRBD1 or TRBD2 (6 bases each). Germline CDR1 is SGHAT and CDR2 is FQNNGV. The CDR3 sequence is 14 residues long. Between the trimmed V and J ends, which lost 0 bases and 9 bases, there was a span of 11 bases.

By sample share, this clonotype is medium-sized. The chain joins TRBV11-2 to TRBJ1-5; D possibly corresponds to TRBD1 (5 bases). Germline CDR1 reads SGHAT; CDR2 reads FQNNGV. CDR3 length: 13 amino acids. V lost 3 bases and J 4 bases, leaving 7 bases between the germline ends. CDR3: CASSFDSNQPQHF. CDR3 nucleotide sequence: TGTGCCAGCAGCTTCGACAGTAATCAGCCCCAGCATTTT.

This clonotype appeared many times. This CDR3 reads CASSLGRSDEQYF. The CDR3 DNA sequence: TGTGCCAGCAGCTTGGGCCGGTCCGACGAGCAGTACTTC. The genes are TRBV7-6 and TRBJ2-7; no clear D. Germline-derived CDR1 and CDR2 are SGHVS and FNYEAQ. The CDR3 is 13 residues long. The V end lost 3 bases, the J end lost 5 bases, and 11 bases lay between the germline ends.

This clonotype came up a few times. The chain couples TRBV29-1 to TRBJ2-1; 7 bases line up with TRBD1. From germline, CDR1 is SQVTM and CDR2 ANQGSEA. The CDR3 is 14 amino acids. The V and J ends lost 1 base and 5 bases, in that order; junction bases with no gene match: 5. Written as DNA, the CDR3 is TGCAGCGTTGAAGTACTTACAGGGGACAATGAGCAGTTCTTC. It codes for CSVEVLTGDNEQFF.

This clonotype was counted ten times or more. Germline and junction disagree at one end, which may indicate a read error. V is TRBV7-7 and J is TRBJ2-5; possibly TRBD1 for D (5 bases). The CDR3 is made up of 13 amino acids. The germline gives CDR1 SSHAT, CDR2 FNYEAQ (reference sequence). CDR3 loop: CASSFRVLETQYF. CDR3 bases: TGTGCTAGCAGCTTCAGGGTGTTGGAGACCCAGTACTTC.

This clonotype showed up many times. The rearrangement uses TRBV7-8 and TRBJ1-5; D call uncertain. V was trimmed by 4 bases and J by 0 bases, leaving 10 bases between them. The CDR3 extends over 15 amino acids. In germline, CDR1 is SGHVS, CDR2 FQNEAQ. CDR3 region: CASSSPPDSNQPQHF. CDR3 DNA sequence: TGTGCCAGCAGCTCCCCCCCTGATAGCAATCAGCCCCAGCATTTT. The full variable domain, its missing parts supplied by reference TRBV7-8 and TRBJ1-5, is GAGVSQSPRYKVAKRGQDVALRCDPISGHVSLFWYQQALGQGPEFLTYFQNEAQLDKSGLPSDRFFAERPEGSVSTLKIQRTQQEDSAVYLCASSSPPDSNQPQHFGDGTRLSIL.

Many counts were recorded for this clonotype. The V gene is TRBV11-2, the J gene TRBJ2-5; no clear D gene. Trimming removed 5 bases at V and 5 bases at J, with 9 bases between. The CDR3 is 12 amino acids. CDR1 is SGHAT, CDR2 FQNNGV, per germline. The chain's CDR3 is CASSPYAETQYF. CDR3 bases: TGTGCCAGCAGCCCCTATGCTGAGACCCAGTACTTC.

This clonotype was counted ten times or more. The V gene is TRBV14, the J gene TRBJ1-1; D uncertain. The CDR3 sequence is 16 residues long. The germline V and J ends were trimmed by 0 bases and 1 base, with 12 bases remaining between them. Germline CDR1 reads SGHDN; CDR2 reads FVKESK. The CDR3 is CASSQETGVRNTEAFF. For the CDR3, the DNA is TGTGCCAGCAGCCAAGAAACGGGAGTGAGGAACACTGAAGCTTTCTTT.

This clonotype was counted many times. The rearrangement uses TRBV6-5 and TRBJ1-4; D gene uncertain. V was cut by 4 bases and J by 5 bases, with 20 bases left in between. The CDR3 is 17 amino acids. From germline, CDR1 is MNHEY and CDR2 SVGAGI. The chain's CDR3 is CASSSPAIGGKNEKLFF. CDR3 nucleotides: TGTGCCAGCAGTTCCCCGGCCATAGGAGGGAAGAATGAAAAACTGTTTTTT.

This clonotype was recorded at least ten times. CDR3 sequence: CASSPLGQRKNEQYF. The DNA for the CDR3 is TGTGCCAGCAGTCCCCTTGGTCAGCGGAAAAACGAGCAGTACTTC. The chain is built from TRBV6-6 and TRBJ2-7, with D perhaps TRBD2 (5 bases). Germline CDR1 reads MNHNY; CDR2 reads SVGAGI (reference sequence). The CDR3 extends over 15 amino acids. V was shortened by 5 bases and J by 5 bases, with 19 bases between the two germline ends.

Ten or more counts support this clonotype. CDR3 coding DNA: TGTGCCAGCAGCTCCCCCGAGCTAGCGGGAGGATCAGAGACCCAGTACTTC. Amino acid sequence: CASSSPELAGGSETQYF. The gene calls are TRBV14 and TRBJ2-5, with 11 bases lining up with TRBD2. The V and J ends lost 5 bases and 4 bases, in that order; junction bases with no gene match: 12. Per germline, CDR1 SGHDN and CDR2 FVKESK. The CDR3 is made up of 17 amino acids.

This chain uses TRBV12-3 or TRBV12-4 with TRBJ2-3; weak D call: TRBD1 (6 bases). The CDR3 spans 15 residues. Deletions cut 6 bases from V and 2 bases from J, with 15 bases between. The CDR3 DNA reads TGTGCCAGCAGCCCTAGGACAGCTATCACAGATACGCAGTATTTT. Translated: CASSPRTAITDTQYF.

The sample holds many counts of this clonotype. The rearrangement uses TRBV5-6 and TRBJ1-6; 11 bases match TRBD1. CDR3 length equals 17 residues. V gave up 5 bases and J gave up 8 bases; unmatched junction bases: 12. From germline, CDR1 is SGHDT and CDR2 YYEEEE. The CDR3 DNA is TGTGCCAGCAGTCATATTCCCGGGACAGGGGGTTATTCACCCCTCCACTTT. Its protein is CASSHIPGTGGYSPLHF.

This clonotype appeared many times. This chain connects TRBV7-9 to TRBJ2-1, with unresolved D. Trimming pared 2 bases from V and 4 bases from J, leaving 12 bases between. CDR3 length equals 15 residues. Germline V gene data show CDR1 as SEHNR and CDR2 as FQNEAQ (reference sequence). CDR3 sequence reads: CASSLRTEKYNEQFF. DNA of the CDR3: TGTGCCAGCAGCTTACGTACAGAGAAGTACAATGAGCAGTTCTTC.

V is TRBV20-1 and J is TRBJ2-7; a possible D gene is TRBD2 (5 bases). Trimming took 2 bases from V and 2 from J, leaving 10 bases between them. The CDR3 contains 13 residues. Germline V gene data show CDR1 as DFQATT and CDR2 as SNEGSKA (reference sequence). CDR3 sequence reads: CSARRGRPYEQYF. The DNA of the CDR3 is TGCAGTGCTAGACGCGGGCGTCCCTACGAGCAGTACTTC.

This clonotype was recorded at least ten times. The chain uses TRBV2 and TRBJ2-5; D not resolved. Germline V lookup: CDR1 SNHLY, CDR2 FYNNEI. V lost 8 bases and J lost 13, with 23 bases in between. This CDR3 has 13 residues. The CDR3 bases are TGTGCCAGCGCCCCGAGTGGGTTTGATTCTGGGTACTTC. Translated: CASAPSGFDSGYF.

This clonotype has a count of ten or more. The chain has TRBV30 and TRBJ2-1; 10 positions match TRBD2. The CDR3 is made up of 15 amino acids. V dropped 2 bases and J dropped 3; count of bases not matched to a gene: 4. Per germline, CDR1 GTSNPN and CDR2 SVGIG (reference sequence). CDR3 region: CAWSYQRGGYNEQFF. The CDR3 coding sequence is TGTGCCTGGAGTTACCAGCGGGGGGGCTACAATGAGCAGTTCTTC. Looking up the rest from reference TRBV30 and TRBJ2-1 gives the full variable domain: SQTIHQWPATLVQPVGSPLSLECTVEGTSNPNLYWYRQAAGRGLQLLFYSVGIGQISSEVPQNLSASRPQDRQFILSSKKLLLSDSGFYLCAWSYQRGGYNEQFFGPGTRLTVL.

In its sample, this clonotype was seen many times. The chain recombines TRBV29-1 with TRBJ2-5, with 10 bases aligning to TRBD1. Germline-derived CDR1 and CDR2 are SQVTM and ANQGSEA. The CDR3 extends over 12 amino acids. The junction had 2 bases not matched to a gene; V was cut back by 6 bases and J by 4 bases. CDR3 sequence: CSVRQGAETQYF. In DNA, the CDR3 is TGCAGCGTGCGACAGGGGGCAGAGACCCAGTACTTC.

This clonotype occurred many times. The rearrangement joins TRBV7-2 to TRBJ1-2; 9 nucleotides align to TRBD1. The V gene's germline CDR1 is SGHTA and CDR2 FQGNSA. The CDR3 consists of 14 residues. V shed 1 base and J 8 bases; nucleotides not matched to a gene: 5. Here the CDR3 DNA reads TGTGCCAGCAGCTTAGTAGGACAGGGGATCGGCTACACCTTC. As protein: CASSLVGQGIGYTF. The full variable domain, its missing parts supplied by reference TRBV7-2 and TRBJ1-2, is GAGVSQSPSNKVTEKGKDVELRCDPISGHTALYWYRQSLGQGLEFLIYFQGNSAPDKSGLPSDRFSAERTGGSVSTLTIQRTQQEDSAVYLCASSLVGQGIGYTFGSGTRLTVV.